This entry lists 8 T cell receptor beta chains sequenced from one sample in a study of monozygotic twins with inflammatory bowel disease. TCRdb re-called the 5' RACE reads, yielding one record per CDR3 amino acid sequence without DNA. Listed are approximately 400,000 distinct CDR3 sequences; 2% to 3% falls within the top ten. Sequencing was performed on blood. These receptors all stem from a human donor with ulcerative colitis or Crohn's disease, or a healthy co-twin of an affected twin (not recorded which).

This sequence joins TRBV6-1 and TRBJ1-5. CDR3 length: 16 residues. Germline V gene sequence: CDR1 MNHNS, CDR2 SASEGT. The CDR3 sequence is CASSEGLAAGRQPQHF.

The chain has TRBV20-1 and TRBJ1-5; TCRdb names TRBD1, which stays unverified in the absence of DNA. The CDR3 runs 15 residues. Germline V gene lookup returns CDR1 DFQATT and CDR2 SNEGSKA (reference sequence). This chain's CDR3 is CSAITGAGVYQPQHF.

This CDR3 is CSARVIAVSYNEQFF. The chain has TRBV20-1 and TRBJ2-1. Germline CDR1 reads DFQATT; CDR2 reads SNEGSKA (reference sequence). There are 15 residues in the CDR3.

V gene TRBV5-1 combines with J gene TRBJ2-4. Germline-derived CDR1 and CDR2 are SGHRS and YFSETQ. CDR3 length: 12 amino acids. This CDR3 is CASSLAGDIQYF.

The chain has TRBV3-1 and TRBJ1-4; the TCRdb call, TRBD1, lacks DNA for checking. CDR3 length equals 14 residues. CDR1 LGHDT and CDR2 YNNKEL come from the germline V gene (reference sequence). The CDR3 reads CASSQQGSSEKLFF.

The V and J genes are TRBV12-3 or TRBV12-4 and TRBJ1-2; TCRdb gives TRBD1 as the D gene, but with no DNA this cannot be confirmed. There are 14 residues in the CDR3. The CDR3 sequence is CASSESRGPQGYTF.

The chain has TRBV20-1 and TRBJ1-5; TCRdb's D call of TRBD1 is untestable without DNA. The germline V gene has CDR1 DFQATT and CDR2 SNEGSKA (reference sequence). CDR3 size: 13 residues. The CDR3 reads CSARGPERQPQHF.

The V gene is TRBV12-3 or TRBV12-4, the J gene TRBJ2-7; TCRdb designates TRBD2, a call that cannot be tested without DNA. The CDR3 is made up of 14 amino acids. The CDR3: CASSSGASSYEQYF.